This T cell receptor beta chain came from a study of blood T cell repertoires in COVID-19. Background on the study: Acute and convalescent COVID-19 samples came from the United States, Italy and Spain. The analysed material was cDNA or gDNA that came from T cells, B-cell-depleted T cells, or PBMCs.

As handled by the study authors: Reference gene primer amplification in the assay estimated nucleated cell counts. TCRdb's copy holds only in-frame clones and misses some; the assay was immunoSEQ multiplex PCR. V and J calls and clone size are given by that table; D and trimming were obtained from the DNA. The sample shows 250,000 to 350,000 clones, over 75% of them seen only once. This clone has only one observation. CDR3 length: 17 amino acids. Losses at the gene ends were 1 base for V and 4 bases for J; bases not matched to a gene: 7. The germline V gene has CDR1 SGHVS and CDR2 FNYEAQ. The specimen sequenced was peripheral blood. This receptor was identified in a woman aged 60-75 years with acute or convalescent COVID-19. The chain links TRBV7-6 to TRBJ2-3; 11 bases match TRBD2. CDR3 region: CASSLGKLAGVADTQYF. Here the CDR3 DNA reads TGTGCCAGCAGCTTAGGTAAACTAGCGGGAGTGGCAGATACGCAGTATTTT. The entire variable domain, with the rest obtained from reference TRBV7-6 and TRBJ2-3, is as follows: GAGVSQSPRYKVTKRGQDVALRCDPISGHVSLYWYRQALGQGPEFLTYFNYEAQQDKSGLPNDRFSAERPEGSISTLTIQRTEQRDSAMYRCASSLGKLAGVADTQYFGPGTRLTVL.